The clone carrying this T cell receptor (beta chain) has at least ten counts. Antigen specificity is unknown. The sample originates from a study of breast tumors, draining lymph nodes, adjacent tissues. Samples came from axillary lymph nodes draining the breast cancer. There are 12 residues in the CDR3. Per germline, CDR1 SNHLY and CDR2 FYNNEI. The V end lost 6 bases, the J end lost 7 bases, and 10 bases lay between the germline ends. TCRdb reprocessed the multiplex PCR reads with MiXCR, giving one entry per CDR3 protein. The table lists around 190,000 distinct CDR3 sequences, roughly 30% of them singletons. Regarding the study as a whole: Compared with lymph nodes, tumors were less diverse; compared with nontumor tissue, more. Luminal-like breast cancer showed significantly higher tumor–nontumor repertoire similarity than basal-like.

The sequenced sample consisted of axillary lymph node tissue. The rearrangement links TRBV2 to TRBJ1-5, with D maybe TRBD1 (5 bases). This sequence originates from a female donor with breast cancer. Some clones in this sample may be carry-over from other donors' samples. CDR3 amino acids: CASSPEGQPQHF. DNA of the CDR3: TGTGCCAGCAGCCCCGAGGGGCAGCCCCAGCATTTT.